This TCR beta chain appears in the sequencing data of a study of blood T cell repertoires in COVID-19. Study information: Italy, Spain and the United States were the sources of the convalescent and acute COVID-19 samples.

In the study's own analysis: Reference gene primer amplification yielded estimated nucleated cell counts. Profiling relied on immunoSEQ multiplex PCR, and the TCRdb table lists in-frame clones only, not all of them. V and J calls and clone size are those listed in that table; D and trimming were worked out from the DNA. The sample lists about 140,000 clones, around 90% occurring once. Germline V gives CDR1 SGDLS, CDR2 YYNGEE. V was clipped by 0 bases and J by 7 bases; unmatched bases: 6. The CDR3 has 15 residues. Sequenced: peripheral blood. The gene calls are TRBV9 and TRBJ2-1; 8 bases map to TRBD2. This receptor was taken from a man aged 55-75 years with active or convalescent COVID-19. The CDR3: CASSVAGGKGNEQFF. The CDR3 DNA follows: TGTGCCAGCAGCGTAGCGGGAGGGAAGGGAAATGAGCAGTTCTTC. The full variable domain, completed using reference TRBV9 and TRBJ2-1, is DSGVTQTPKHLITATGQRVTLRCSPRSGDLSVYWYQQSLDQGLQFLIQYYNGEERAKGNILERFSAQQFPDLHSELNLSSLELGDSALYFCASSVAGGKGNEQFFGPGTRLTVL.